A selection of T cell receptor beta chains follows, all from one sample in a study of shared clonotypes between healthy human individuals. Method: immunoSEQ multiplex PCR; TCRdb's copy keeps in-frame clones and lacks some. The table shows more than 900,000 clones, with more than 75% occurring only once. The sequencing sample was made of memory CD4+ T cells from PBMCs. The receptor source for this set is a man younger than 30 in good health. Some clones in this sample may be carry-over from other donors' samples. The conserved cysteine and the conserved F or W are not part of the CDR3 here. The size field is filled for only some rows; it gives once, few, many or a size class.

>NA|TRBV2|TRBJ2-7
ASSGSGSEQY
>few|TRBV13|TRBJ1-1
ASSWLYRSTEAF
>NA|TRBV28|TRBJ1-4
ASSDGDLTNEKLF
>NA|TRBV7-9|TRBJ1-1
ASSPEMNTEAF
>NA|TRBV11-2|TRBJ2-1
ASSPTVAGGYNEQF
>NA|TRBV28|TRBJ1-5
ASSFIPGRAQH
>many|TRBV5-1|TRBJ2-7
ASSRSGTSYEQY
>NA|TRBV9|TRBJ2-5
ASSVYGRQETQY
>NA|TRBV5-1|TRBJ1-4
ASSLAVQGGDEKLF
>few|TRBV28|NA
ASSFPGVPIYEQY
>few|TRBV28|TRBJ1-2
ASSPGDRLLAGYT
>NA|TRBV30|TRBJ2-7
AWTLDRSLY
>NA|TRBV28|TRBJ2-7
ASRTGQGIYEQY
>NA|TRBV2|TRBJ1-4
ASSEQGPFFGKLF
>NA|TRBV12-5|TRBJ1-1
ASGFVGNTEAF
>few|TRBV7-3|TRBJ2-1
ASSVSNYNEQF
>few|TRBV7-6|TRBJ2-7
ASSLGGQFSYEQY
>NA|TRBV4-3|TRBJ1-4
ASSPRVTNEKLF
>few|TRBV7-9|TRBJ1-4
ASSLEGEKLF
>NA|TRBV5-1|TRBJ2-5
ASSPTSLLETQY
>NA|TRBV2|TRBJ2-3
AVAGTDTQY
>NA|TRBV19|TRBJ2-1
ASSRLAGSSYNEQF
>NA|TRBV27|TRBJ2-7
ASSSRLGSYEQY
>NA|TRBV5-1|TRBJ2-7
ASSAGGAFYEQY
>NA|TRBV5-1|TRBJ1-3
ASSLTSSGNTIY
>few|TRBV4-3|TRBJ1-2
ASSHLTRDYGYT
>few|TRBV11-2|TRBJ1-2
ASSPLDGLRGYGYT
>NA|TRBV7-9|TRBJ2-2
ASSPHVSGNPGELF
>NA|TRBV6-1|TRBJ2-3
ASSGTSLGPGDTQY
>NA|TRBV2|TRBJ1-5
ASSTNLYRGQLSNQPQH
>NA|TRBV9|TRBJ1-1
ASSVNPTLNTEAF
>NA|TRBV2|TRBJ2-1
AGSRQGTHNEQF
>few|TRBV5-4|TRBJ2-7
ASSPGGRAHEQY
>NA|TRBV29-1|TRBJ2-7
SVGMAATYEQY
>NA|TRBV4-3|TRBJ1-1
ASSQEGLNTEAF
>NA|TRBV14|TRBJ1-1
ASSPWPLNTEAF
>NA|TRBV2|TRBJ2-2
ASSGASGANTGELF
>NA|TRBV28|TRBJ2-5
ASSFGSNRGETQY
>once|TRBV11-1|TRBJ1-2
ASSLGKWENYGYT
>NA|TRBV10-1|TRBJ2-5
ASSLANQETQY
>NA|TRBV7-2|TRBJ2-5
ASSLMNSGSETQY
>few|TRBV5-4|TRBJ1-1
ASSLGGRGNAEAF
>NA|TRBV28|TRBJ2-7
ASSLSPVSLAGVVYEQY
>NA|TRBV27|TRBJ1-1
ASSLPMGTEAF
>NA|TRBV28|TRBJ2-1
ASSLTLSSYNEQF
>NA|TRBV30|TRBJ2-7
AWNWGTSYEQY
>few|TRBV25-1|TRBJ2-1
ASSAFGTSDEQF
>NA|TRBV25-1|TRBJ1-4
ASSDLIAEKLF
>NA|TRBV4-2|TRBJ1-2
ASSPVQNQGGYGYT
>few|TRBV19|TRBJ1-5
ASSTRQGNQPQH
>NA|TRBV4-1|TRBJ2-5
ASSHPYRTQETQY